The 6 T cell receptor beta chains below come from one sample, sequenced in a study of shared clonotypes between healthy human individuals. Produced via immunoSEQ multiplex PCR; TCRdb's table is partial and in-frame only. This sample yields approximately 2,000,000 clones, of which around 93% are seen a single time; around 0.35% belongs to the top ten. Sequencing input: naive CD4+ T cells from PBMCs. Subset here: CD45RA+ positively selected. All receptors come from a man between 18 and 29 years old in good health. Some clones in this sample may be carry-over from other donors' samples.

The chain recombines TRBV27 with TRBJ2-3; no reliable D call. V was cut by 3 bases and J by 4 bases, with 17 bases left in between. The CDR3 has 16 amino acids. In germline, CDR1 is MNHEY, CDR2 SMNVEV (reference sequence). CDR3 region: CASSFMARALADTQYF. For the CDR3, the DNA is TGTGCCAGCAGTTTCATGGCCCGGGCTTTAGCAGATACGCAGTATTTT.

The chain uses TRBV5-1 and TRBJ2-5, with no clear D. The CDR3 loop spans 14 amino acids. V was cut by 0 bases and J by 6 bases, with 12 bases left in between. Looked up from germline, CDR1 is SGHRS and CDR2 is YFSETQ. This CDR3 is CASSLESEGKTQYF. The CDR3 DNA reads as TGCGCCAGCAGCTTGGAGAGCGAAGGGAAGACCCAGTACTTC.

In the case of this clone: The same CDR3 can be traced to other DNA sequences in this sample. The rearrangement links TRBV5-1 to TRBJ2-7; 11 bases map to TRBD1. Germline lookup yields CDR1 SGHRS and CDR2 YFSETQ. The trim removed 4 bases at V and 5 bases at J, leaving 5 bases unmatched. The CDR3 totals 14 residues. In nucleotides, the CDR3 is TGCGCCAGCAGCACCGGACAGGGGGCTCACGAGCAGTACTTC. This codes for CASSTGQGAHEQYF.

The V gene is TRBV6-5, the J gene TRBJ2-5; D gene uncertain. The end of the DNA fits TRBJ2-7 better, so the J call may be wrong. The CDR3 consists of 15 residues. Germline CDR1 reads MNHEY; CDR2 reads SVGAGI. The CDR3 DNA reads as TGTGCCAGCAGTTACACCTCCGGATGGGCCTACGAGCAGTACTTC. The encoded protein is CASSYTSGWAYEQYF.

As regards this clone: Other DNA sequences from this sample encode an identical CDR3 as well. The CDR3 DNA reads as TGTGCCAGCTCATCGAACAATGAGCAGTTCTTC. This translates into CASSSNNEQFF. The chain has TRBV18 and TRBJ2-1; no firm D call. V shed 5 bases and J shed 5 bases, with 4 bases lying between them. The CDR3 is 11 residues long. Germline CDR1 and CDR2: KGHSH and LQKENI.

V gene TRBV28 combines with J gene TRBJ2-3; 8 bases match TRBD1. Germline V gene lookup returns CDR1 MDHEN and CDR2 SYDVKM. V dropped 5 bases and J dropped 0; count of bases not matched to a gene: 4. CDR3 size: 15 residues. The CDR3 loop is CASSPRGQSTDTQYF. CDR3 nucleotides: TGTGCCAGCAGTCCCAGGGGGCAAAGCACAGATACGCAGTATTTT.